A single sample gave rise to the 27 T cell receptor beta chains below, sequenced in a study of cytomegalovirus exposure and HLA in healthy donors. The PCR made use of 60 Vbeta and 13 Jbeta primers. Generated by immunoSEQ multiplex PCR, the TCRdb table keeps only in-frame clones and is missing some. The sample shows around 98,000 clones, under 75% of them seen only once. The specimen was PBMCs. These receptors were collected from a man in his forties or fifties in good health and CMV-seronegative.

The chain couples TRBV6-6 to TRBJ1-3; 7 nucleotides line up with TRBD1. The CDR3 is 14 amino acids. The germline gives CDR1 MNHNY, CDR2 SVGAGI (reference sequence). Germline trimming cut 5 bases from V and 3 bases from J; bases unmatched to any gene: 4. The CDR3 region is CASSDRVGGNTIYF. The CDR3 coding sequence is TGTGCCAGCAGTGACAGGGTGGGTGGAAACACCATATATTTT.

The rearrangement joins TRBV7-2 to TRBJ2-2; D is undetermined. The CDR3 sequence is 12 residues long. With 5 bases removed from V and 4 bases from J, the gap between germline ends came to 5 bases. In germline, CDR1 is SGHTA, CDR2 FQGNSA. The CDR3: CASSTRTGELFF. Written as DNA, the CDR3 is TGTGCCAGCAGCACACGCACCGGGGAGCTGTTTTTT.

The gene calls are TRBV2 and TRBJ2-2, with D perhaps matching TRBD2 (5 bases). CDR1 SNHLY and CDR2 FYNNEI come from the germline V gene. This CDR3 region has 13 residues. V gave up 6 bases and J gave up 5 bases, with 10 bases separating them. CDR3 in DNA: TGTGCCAGCAGGGAGGCACCAACCGGGGAGCTGTTTTTT. Encoded protein: CASREAPTGELFF.

This chain joins TRBV28 and TRBJ1-2; perhaps TRBD1 as D (6 bases). Germline CDR1 is MDHEN and CDR2 is SYDVKM. The CDR3 loop spans 14 amino acids. Trimming removed 5 bases from V and 2 bases from J, with 12 bases in between. The CDR3 DNA reads TGTGCCAGCAGTAAAAGCCAGGGGAACTATGGCTACACCTTC. Its translation is CASSKSQGNYGYTF.

This clone was counted a single time. The chain is built from TRBV18 and TRBJ1-5; possibly TRBD1 for D (5 bases). This CDR3 has 15 residues. The V gene's germline CDR1 is KGHSH and CDR2 LQKENI. Trimming cost V 5 bases and J 5 bases, with 16 bases left between them. The chain's CDR3 is CASSDQGGRDQPQHF. The CDR3 DNA follows: TGTGCCAGCTCAGACCAGGGTGGGAGGGATCAGCCCCAGCATTTT.

This chain connects TRBV4-2 to TRBJ2-2, with D perhaps TRBD2 (5 bases). The CDR3 consists of 16 residues. V lost 4 bases and J 0 bases, leaving 12 bases between the germline ends. Germline CDR1 reads LGHNA; CDR2 reads YNFKEQ. This chain's CDR3 is CASSLRTAANTGELFF. The CDR3 DNA is TGTGCCAGCAGCCTACGGACTGCCGCGAACACCGGGGAGCTGTTTTTT.

The rearrangement links TRBV5-1 to TRBJ2-3; weak D call: TRBD1 (5 bases). The CDR3 is 14 residues long. Trimming took off 3 bases at V and 0 bases at J, with 8 bases between the two ends. Germline CDR1 and CDR2: SGHRS and YFSETQ. In DNA, the CDR3 is TGCGCCAGCAGCTCCCGGACAAGCACAGATACGCAGTATTTT. Amino acid sequence: CASSSRTSTDTQYF. Full variable domain (rest looked up from reference TRBV5-1 and TRBJ2-3): KAGVTQTPRYLIKTRGQQVTLSCSPISGHRSVSWYQQTPGQGLQFLFEYFSETQRNKGNFPGRFSGRQFSNSRSEMNVSTLELGDSALYLCASSSRTSTDTQYFGPGTRLTVL.

The chain joins TRBV19 to TRBJ1-2; 9 bases are a match to TRBD1. Germline CDR1 LNHDA, CDR2 SQIVND (reference sequence). This CDR3 is built from 13 residues. V gave up 6 bases and J gave up 8 bases; unmatched junction bases: 7. The CDR3 loop is CASSRDRVEGYTF. CDR3 nucleotide sequence: TGTGCCAGTAGCCGGGACAGGGTGGAAGGCTACACCTTC.

This rearrangement joins TRBV7-2 to TRBJ2-2; D uncertain. V was pared by 1 base and J by 7 bases, with 13 bases between. This CDR3 contains 15 residues. Germline loops: CDR1 SGHTA, CDR2 FQGNSA. CDR3 sequence (DNA): TGTGCCAGCAGCTTAGTTTCCCGGGTTGGCGGGGAGCTGTTTTTT. Its protein is CASSLVSRVGGELFF.

The chain is built from TRBV7-6 and TRBJ1-3; D remains unclear. CDR1 and CDR2 (germline): SGHVS, FNYEAQ. The CDR3 runs 18 residues. V gave up 2 bases and J gave up 0 bases, with 17 bases separating them. The DNA for the CDR3 is TGTGCCAGCAGCTTAAAAGGTGGCGGGTGGGACTCTGGAAACACCATATATTTT. Translated: CASSLKGGGWDSGNTIYF.

The chain employs TRBV28 and TRBJ2-7; 9 bases agree with TRBD2. The J segment lost 0 bases and the V segment lost 7 bases, leaving 7 bases of the junction unmatched. CDR1 is MDHEN, CDR2 SYDVKM, per germline. The CDR3 sequence is 15 residues long. The CDR3 DNA sequence: TGTGCCAGCACCACCCCAGCGGGGGGCTCCTACGAGCAGTACTTC. The encoded protein is CASTTPAGGSYEQYF.

This clone was seen more than once but under ten times. The chain recombines TRBV5-8 with TRBJ2-5, with 12 bases that match TRBD2. The J call may be in error: the DNA end matches TRBJ2-7 better. Germline V gives CDR1 SGHTS, CDR2 YDEGEE. This CDR3 is 15 amino acids long. Here the CDR3 reads CATGASGRGGYEQYF. DNA for the CDR3: TGTGCCACGGGGGCTAGCGGGAGGGGTGGCTACGAGCAGTACTTC.

V is TRBV6-6 and J is TRBJ1-1; possible D gene TRBD1, 5 bases. Trimming removed 5 bases at V and 0 bases at J, with 10 bases between. CDR1 and CDR2 from the germline V gene are MNHNY and SVGAGI (reference sequence). The CDR3 totals 14 residues. CDR3 bases: TGTGCCAGCAGTGCAGGGAACTTGAACACTGAAGCTTTCTTT. Its protein product is CASSAGNLNTEAFF.

This clone was detected only a few times. V and J are TRBV6-5 and TRBJ2-7; D is perhaps TRBD1 (6 bases). The V and J ends lost 0 bases and 1 base respectively, with 13 bases between them. The CDR3 loop spans 16 amino acids. CDR1 and CDR2 (germline): MNHEY, SVGAGI. CDR3 nucleotide sequence: TGTGCCAGCAGTTACTCGTCGCTTGGACAGTCCTACGAGCAGTACTTC. It specifies CASSYSSLGQSYEQYF.

The V gene is TRBV21-1, the J gene TRBJ1-5; TRBD1 reflects the table's D call only, with no check against the DNA. TRBV21-1 is recorded as a pseudogene. This CDR3 has 13 amino acids. For the CDR3, the DNA is TGTGCCAGCAACACAGGGGGCCTGGAGCCCCAGCATTTT. Encoded protein: CASNTGGLEPQHF.

This chain links TRBV9 with TRBJ2-7, with a tentative D call TRBD2 (5 bases). Germline lookup yields CDR1 SGDLS and CDR2 YYNGEE. V was shortened by 0 bases and J by 2 bases, with 12 bases between the two germline ends. This CDR3 spans 15 amino acids. The CDR3 sequence: CASSVDIAPTYEQYF. For the CDR3, the DNA is TGTGCCAGCAGCGTAGATATAGCGCCCACCTACGAGCAGTACTTC.

The chain employs TRBV15 and TRBJ1-5; weak D call: TRBD1 (6 bases). Germline V CDR1 and CDR2: LNHNV, YYDKDF (reference sequence). With 5 bases removed from V and 4 bases from J, the gap between germline ends came to 15 bases. The CDR3 runs to 15 residues. The CDR3 loop reads CATSGQSEGNQPQHF. Written as DNA, the CDR3 is TGTGCCACCAGCGGACAGAGTGAGGGGAATCAGCCCCAGCATTTT. Looking up the rest from reference TRBV15 and TRBJ1-5 gives the full variable domain: DAMVIQNPRYQVTQFGKPVTLSCSQTLNHNVMYWYQQKSSQAPKLLFHYYDKDFNNEADTPDNFQSRRPNTSFCFLDIRSPGLGDTAMYLCATSGQSEGNQPQHFGDGTRLSIL.

The CDR3 loop reads CASSFTGTGRYEQYF. CDR3 nucleotide sequence: TGTGCCAGCAGTTTTACCGGGACAGGGCGGTACGAGCAGTACTTC. The V gene is TRBV28, the J gene TRBJ2-7, with 9 bases identical to TRBD1. The V and J ends lost 3 bases and 4 bases, in that order; junction bases with no gene match: 7. The germline CDR1 and CDR2 sequences are MDHEN and SYDVKM. There are 15 residues in the CDR3.

This clone was picked up one time. V usage is TRBV15 and J usage is TRBJ2-3, with D possibly being TRBD1 (6 bases). This CDR3 has 16 amino acids. From germline, CDR1 is LNHNV and CDR2 YYDKDF (reference sequence). Trimming pared 7 bases from V and 2 bases from J, leaving 19 bases between. The CDR3 region is CATKHDRWGSTDTQYF. CDR3 in DNA: TGTGCCACCAAGCACGACAGGTGGGGATCCACAGATACGCAGTATTTT.

The V and J genes are TRBV6-5 and TRBJ1-2; 8 bases fit TRBD1. The CDR3 has 14 amino acids. Per the germline V gene, CDR1 is MNHEY and CDR2 is SVGAGI. J was trimmed by 2 bases and V by 6 bases; bases with no gene match: 5. The CDR3 DNA follows: TGTGCCAGCAGACCGACAGGGGCCAACTATGGCTACACCTTC. Its translation is CASRPTGANYGYTF.

The J gene is TRBJ2-7, the V gene TRBV7-2, with 13 bases fitting TRBD2. This CDR3 has 16 amino acids. V dropped 5 bases and J dropped 5; count of bases not matched to a gene: 9. CDR1 SGHTA and CDR2 FQGNSA come from the germline V gene. CDR3 residues: CASSIILAGGRDEQYF. CDR3 nucleotide sequence: TGTGCCAGCAGCATCATACTAGCGGGGGGGCGCGACGAGCAGTACTTC.

This chain connects TRBV19 to TRBJ1-1; D is undetermined. V was trimmed by 7 bases and J by 0 bases, leaving 9 bases between them. The CDR3 consists of 13 residues. Germline CDR1 LNHDA, CDR2 SQIVND (reference sequence). Here the CDR3 reads CASMRALNTEAFF. The DNA of the CDR3 is TGTGCCAGTATGAGGGCCCTGAACACTGAAGCTTTCTTT.

V usage is TRBV10-3 and J usage is TRBJ2-7; TRBD2 might be the D (6 bases). CDR3 size: 14 residues. Trimming cost V 7 bases and J 6 bases, with 19 bases left between them. Germline loops: CDR1 ENHRY, CDR2 SYGVKD. For the CDR3, the DNA is TGTGCCATCAAGACGAGCGGGCCAACGCCCGAGCAGTACTTC. This gives the protein CAIKTSGPTPEQYF.

This clone came up a few times. The chain employs TRBV7-3 and TRBJ2-1, with 8 bases that match TRBD1. The ends lost 5 bases at V and 8 bases at J; junction bases unmatched: 11. The CDR3 sequence is 15 residues long. Germline V gene lookup returns CDR1 SGHTA and CDR2 FQGTGA. The CDR3 spells CASSPGGAVRDEQFF. The CDR3 DNA sequence: TGTGCCAGCAGCCCAGGGGGCGCCGTCCGGGATGAGCAGTTCTTC.

The rearrangement links TRBV5-4 to TRBJ2-7, with 8 bases matching TRBD2. Trimming took 6 bases from V and 3 from J; bases not matched to a gene: 14. The CDR3 is 16 amino acids. The germline V gene has CDR1 SGHNT and CDR2 YYREEE (reference sequence). This CDR3 reads CASTIGSGRGDYEQYF. DNA of the CDR3: TGTGCCAGCACCATAGGGTCAGGGCGGGGGGACTACGAGCAGTACTTC.

This clone was detected only a few times. V gene TRBV5-1 combines with J gene TRBJ2-3; D is unclear. Looked up from germline, CDR1 is SGHRS and CDR2 is YFSETQ. The germline V and J ends were trimmed by 2 bases and 2 bases, with 12 bases remaining between them. The CDR3 contains 15 residues. The CDR3 sequence is CASSLDFYSTDTQYF. In nucleotides, the CDR3 is TGCGCCAGCAGCTTAGACTTCTATTCCACAGATACGCAGTATTTT.

This chain connects TRBV6-5 to TRBJ1-1; a weak D match, TRBD1 (5 bases). The CDR3 contains 14 residues. Per the germline V gene, CDR1 is MNHEY and CDR2 is SVGAGI. The V and J ends lost 5 bases and 5 bases respectively, with 15 bases between them. Here the CDR3 reads CASSPARGLTEAFF. CDR3 DNA sequence: TGTGCCAGCAGTCCCGCCCGGGGGTTGACTGAAGCTTTCTTT.